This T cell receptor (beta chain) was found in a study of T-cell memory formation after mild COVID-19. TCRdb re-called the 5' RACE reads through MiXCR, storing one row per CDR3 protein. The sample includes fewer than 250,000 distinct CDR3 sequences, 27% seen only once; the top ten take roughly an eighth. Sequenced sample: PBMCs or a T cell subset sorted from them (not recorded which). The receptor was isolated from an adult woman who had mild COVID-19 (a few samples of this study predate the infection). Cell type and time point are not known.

DNA for the CDR3: TGCAGTGCTAGGTCGGCAGGGAAGGGAGAGACCCAGTACTTC. This sequence encodes CSARSAGKGETQYF. The J gene is TRBJ2-5, the V gene TRBV20-1; D might be TRBD1 (5 bases). V shed 3 bases and J shed 4 bases, with 15 bases lying between them. The CDR3 has 14 residues. In germline, CDR1 is DFQATT, CDR2 SNEGSKA (reference sequence).